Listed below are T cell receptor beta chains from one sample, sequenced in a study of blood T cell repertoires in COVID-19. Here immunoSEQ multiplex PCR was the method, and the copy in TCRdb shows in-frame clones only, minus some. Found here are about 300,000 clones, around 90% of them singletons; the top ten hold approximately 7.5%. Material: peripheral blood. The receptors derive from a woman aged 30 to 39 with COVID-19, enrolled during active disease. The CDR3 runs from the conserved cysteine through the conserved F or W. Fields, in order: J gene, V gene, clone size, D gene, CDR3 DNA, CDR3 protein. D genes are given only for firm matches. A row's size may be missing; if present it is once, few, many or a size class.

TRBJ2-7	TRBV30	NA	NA	TGTGCCTGGAACGTCCGGCTATCTTACAGCGAGCAGTACTTC	CAWNVRLSYSEQYF
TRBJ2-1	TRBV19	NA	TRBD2	TGTGCCAGCTTAGCGGGACTAGGAACCAATGAGCAGTTCTTC	CASLAGLGTNEQFF
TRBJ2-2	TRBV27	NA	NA	TGTGCCAGCGCCCGCGGCCACACCGGGGAGCTGTTTTTT	CASARGHTGELFF
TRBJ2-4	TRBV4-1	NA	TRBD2	TGCGCCAGCAGCCAAGCCACTAGCGTTTCGGGGTTAGCCAAAAACATTCAGTACTTC	CASSQATSVSGLAKNIQYF
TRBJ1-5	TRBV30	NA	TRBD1	TGTGCCTGGAGCTTCCAGGGGGCGAATCAGCCCCAGCATTTT	CAWSFQGANQPQHF
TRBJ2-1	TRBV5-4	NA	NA	TGTGCCAGCAGCTCCGGACAGTACAATGAGCAGTTCTTC	CASSSGQYNEQFF
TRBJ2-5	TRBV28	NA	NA	TGTGCCAGCAGCTCCGGGTGGTACCAAGAGACCCAGTACTTC	CASSSGWYQETQYF
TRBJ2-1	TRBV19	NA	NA	TGTGCCAGTCTAGGGGGCCCGGAGGGGCAGTTCTTC	CASLGGPEGQFF
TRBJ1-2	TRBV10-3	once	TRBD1	TGTGCCATCAGTGAAGGACAGGGGCTGGGTTGGCTCTATGGCTACACCTTC	CAISEGQGLGWLYGYTF
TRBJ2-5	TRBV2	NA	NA	TGTGCCAGCAGTGAACTAGCGAGCGGTGGGGAGACCCAGTACTTC	CASSELASGGETQYF
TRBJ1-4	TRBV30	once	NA	TGTGCCTGCAACCGGGGATTTGAAAAACTGTTTTTT	CACNRGFEKLFF
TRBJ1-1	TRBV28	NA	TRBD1	TGTGCCAGCAGTTCCACAGGGGGTCCCGGCACTGAAGCTTTCTTT	CASSSTGGPGTEAFF
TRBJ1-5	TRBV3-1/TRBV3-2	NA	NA	TGTGCCAGCAGCCAAGGCCTTGGACTCCATAGCAATCAGCCCCAGCATTTT	CASSQGLGLHSNQPQHF
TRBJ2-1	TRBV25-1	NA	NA	TGTGCCAGCAGTGGACATTCCTACAATGAGCAGTTCTTC	CASSGHSYNEQFF
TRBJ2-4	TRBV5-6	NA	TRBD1	TGTGCCAGCAGCCTACAGGGGCCAACCAAAAACATTCAGTACTTC	CASSLQGPTKNIQYF
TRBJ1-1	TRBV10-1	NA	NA	TGCGCCAGCAGTGAGTCGTGGGGGACTTTCACTGAAGCTTTCTTT	CASSESWGTFTEAFF
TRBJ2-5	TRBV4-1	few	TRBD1	TGCGCCAGCAGCGTCCGGGACAGGCTCGCCCAAGAGACCCAGTACTTC	CASSVRDRLAQETQYF
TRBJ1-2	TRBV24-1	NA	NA	TGTGCCACCAGTGAGGGGGGGGTAAAGTATGGCTACACCTTC	CATSEGGVKYGYTF
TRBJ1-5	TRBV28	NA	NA	TGTGCCAGCAGTCCTGCAGGGGACCATCAGCCCCAGCATTTT	CASSPAGDHQPQHF
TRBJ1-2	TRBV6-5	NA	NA	TGTGCCAGCAGACTAAGGTTGGATAACTATGGCTACACCTTC	CASRLRLDNYGYTF
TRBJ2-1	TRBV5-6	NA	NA	TGTGCCAGCAGCTTGGCCGGAGGGTACAGTGAGCAGTTCTTC	CASSLAGGYSEQFF
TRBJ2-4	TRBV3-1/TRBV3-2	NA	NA	TGTGCCAGCAGCCAAGATCGAGGGTCTAGGTTAGGGTTAGCCAAAAACATTCAGTACTTC	CASSQDRGSRLGLAKNIQYF
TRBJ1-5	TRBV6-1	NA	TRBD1	TGTGCCAGCAGTGGATGGACAGGGAATAGCAATCAGCCCCAGCATTTT	CASSGWTGNSNQPQHF
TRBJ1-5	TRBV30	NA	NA	TGTGCCTGGAGCAAAGGGGCGCGGCAGCCCCAGCATTTT	CAWSKGARQPQHF